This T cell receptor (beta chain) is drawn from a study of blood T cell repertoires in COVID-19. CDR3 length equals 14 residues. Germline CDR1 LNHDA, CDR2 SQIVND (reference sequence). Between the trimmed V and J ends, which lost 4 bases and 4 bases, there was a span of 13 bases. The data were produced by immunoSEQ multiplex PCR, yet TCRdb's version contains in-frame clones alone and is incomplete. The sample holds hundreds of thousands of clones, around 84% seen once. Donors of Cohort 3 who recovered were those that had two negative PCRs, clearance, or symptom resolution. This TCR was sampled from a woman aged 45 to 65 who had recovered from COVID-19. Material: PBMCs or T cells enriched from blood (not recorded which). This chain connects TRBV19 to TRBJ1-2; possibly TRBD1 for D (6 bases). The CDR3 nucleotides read TGTGCCAGTAGTACGGACAGTTTCATCTATGGCTACACCTTC. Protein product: CASSTDSFIYGYTF. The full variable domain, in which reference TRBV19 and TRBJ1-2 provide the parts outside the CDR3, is DGGITQSPKYLFRKEGQNVTLSCEQNLNHDAMYWYRQDPGQGLRLIYYSQIVNDFQKGDIAEGYSVSREKKESFPLTVTSAQKNPTAFYLCASSTDSFIYGYTFGSGTRLTVV.